This T cell receptor (beta chain) was profiled in a study of cytomegalovirus exposure and HLA in healthy donors. Whole-study findings and limits: A later analysis reportedly found fewer N-insertions in an Asian-associated ancestry cluster than the roughly 670-donor mean. TCR beta V segments were, for the most part, productive about 87% or about 30% of the time in an earlier analysis.

About this clone: The antigen is undetermined.

Germline lookup yields CDR1 LGHNA and CDR2 YNFKEQ. V lost 1 base to trimming and J lost 1 base; unmatched junction nucleotides: 4. CDR3 length: 16 residues. This PCR relied on a set of 60 Vbeta primers and 13 Jbeta primers. In the original analysis: Around 10 million of the 80 million or so unique TCR beta chains counted in a later analysis were shared. Assay: immunoSEQ multiplex PCR; the TCRdb copy retains only in-frame clones and omits some. The V and J calls and clone size were taken over from that table, and D and trimming were inferred from the DNA. The data show around 150,000 clones, around 81% seen once.

The origin of this receptor is a woman aged 40 to 49 in good health and CMV-seronegative. Material for sequencing was PBMCs. The chain links TRBV4-2 to TRBJ1-1; 9 bases align to TRBD1. The CDR3 coding sequence is TGTGCCAGCAGCCAAGTGAGGACAGGGGAGAACACTGAAGCTTTCTTT. This translates into CASSQVRTGENTEAFF.